This T cell receptor beta chain was found in a study of response to subunit inactivated influenza vaccine. A single record per CDR3 protein comes from TCRdb applying MiXCR to the RT-PCR reads. The sample carries a few hundred thousand distinct CDR3 sequences, less than 7.5% recorded once. V was pared by 6 bases and J by 4 bases, with 22 bases between. This CDR3 contains 16 residues. This clonotype showed up just a few times. The V and J genes are TRBV12-3 or TRBV12-4 and TRBJ2-7, with D maybe TRBD1 (6 bases). Sequences were derived from PBMCs from blood, sampled 23 to 25 months after vaccination. This clonotype originated in a man between 50 and 69 years old who received an inactivated influenza vaccine. CDR3 residues: CASSENPPGTSYEQYF. The CDR3 region has the DNA TGTGCCAGCAGCGAAAATCCGCCCGGGACAAGTTACGAGCAGTACTTC.